This TCR beta chain was captured by sequencing in a study of beta chain features in type 1 diabetes. Study outcomes and limitations: Short templates might get an advantage during PCR, and this would be equal in patients and controls.

On this clone: Its antigen is currently unknown.

CD4+ naive, central memory, regulatory and stem cell-like memory subsets were isolated by sorting on CD45RO/CCR7/CD25/CD127/CD95/CD27. The sequenced template was cDNA made from the entire isolated RNA. The data were produced by immunoSEQ multiplex PCR, yet TCRdb's version contains in-frame clones alone and is incomplete. The sample comprises about 620,000 clones, around 16% of which are singletons, and 0.09% to 0.095% rests with the top ten. Sequencing was performed on naive CD4+ T cells from blood. This receptor was obtained from a man aged 18 to 35 in good health.

In DNA form, the CDR3 reads TGTGCCATCGCAGGGGAAAGCTCCTACGAGCAGTACTTC. It is translated as CAIAGESSYEQYF. This chain joins TRBV10-3 and TRBJ2-7, with D possibly TRBD1 on 6 matching bases. The CDR3 spans 13 residues. Germline V gene sequence: CDR1 ENHRY, CDR2 SYGVKD. V gave up 8 bases and J gave up 0 bases, with 11 bases separating them.